This T cell receptor beta chain derives from a study of response to subunit inactivated influenza vaccine. Study-wide results and caveats: Authors suggested seasonal influenza vaccinations each recruit few new T cells.

This clonotype occurred a few times. The antigen remains undetermined. From the RT-PCR reads, TCRdb called clonotypes with MiXCR, one entry per CDR3 protein. The table shows about 150,000 distinct CDR3 sequences, with around 10% occurring only once. This CDR3 is built from 15 residues. Germline lookup yields CDR1 SGHRS and CDR2 YFSETQ. J gave up 2 bases and V 5 bases, and 3 bases lay outside the gene matches. This chain uses TRBV5-1 with TRBJ2-7, with TRBD2 identical over 14 bases. The material sequenced was CD8+ T cells sorted from PBMCs, taken 23 to 25 months after vaccination. This sequence was found in a man aged 50 to 69 who received an inactivated influenza vaccine. CDR3 region: CASRETSGRAYEQYF. CDR3 bases: TGCGCCAGCAGGGAGACTAGCGGGAGGGCCTACGAGCAGTACTTC.